This T cell receptor beta chain was obtained from a study of T cells in Graves' hyperthyroidism and ophthalmopathy. Overall study: Any treatment followed the collection of peripheral blood at initial diagnosis.

The source material, RNA transcripts, was used to amplify TCR beta CDR3 regions. Researchers ran a first-round RT-PCR on the TCR CDR3 using the HTBI primer set. TCRdb reprocessed the multiplex PCR reads via MiXCR and lists one record per CDR3 protein. The sample has under 450,000 distinct CDR3 sequences; around 14% are singletons. Trimming pared 4 bases from V and 1 base from J, leaving 13 bases between. The CDR3 extends over 15 amino acids. Germline V gives CDR1 MNHNS, CDR2 SASEGT. Patients were excluded because of uncontrolled infection, other autoimmune disease, pregnancy or lactation. Out of approximately 10 ml of fresh peripheral blood came the PBMCs. This clonotype was counted many times.

V is TRBV6-1 and J is TRBJ2-5; the D is unclear. The source of this sequence is a woman younger than 30 with Graves' hyperthyroidism. The specimen was blood. The CDR3 DNA is TGTGCCAGCAGTGGGTACCCCGGGCGCCAAGAGACCCAGTACTTC. As protein: CASSGYPGRQETQYF.